This TCR beta chain was captured by sequencing in a study of shared T cell receptors in the human thymus. Sequencing was performed with immunoSEQ multiplex PCR; in TCRdb, only in-frame clones are kept and a portion is missing. This table holds more than 300,000 clones, 95% found once. Trimming removed 2 bases from V and 3 bases from J, with 8 bases in between. Germline V gene data show CDR1 as MDHEN and CDR2 as SYDVKM. This CDR3 is 14 amino acids long. Sequencing was done on a sample of thymocytes. The chain couples TRBV28 to TRBJ2-1; D is ambiguous. The clonotype comes from a human donor. CDR3 bases: TGTGCCAGCAGTTTAGAAGCGTTCTACAATGAGCAGTTCTTC. This sequence encodes CASSLEAFYNEQFF.